Listed below are T cell receptor beta chains from one sample, sequenced in a study of response to subunit inactivated influenza vaccine. TCRdb used MiXCR to reprocess the RT-PCR reads, holding one entry per CDR3 protein. This repertoire shows 530,000 or so distinct CDR3 sequences, about 25% found once; its top ten account for 1.5% to 2%. Here the sequenced sample was CD4+ T cells sorted from PBMCs, taken around 5 days after vaccination. The source of these receptors is a man aged 50-59 years who received an inactivated influenza vaccine. The CDR3 runs from the conserved cysteine through the conserved F or W. The order of the fields is J gene, D gene, clone size, V gene, CDR3 DNA, CDR3 protein. The D gene is left open where the match is weak. Some rows mark clone size as missing; the rest say once, few, many or name a class of expanded clone.

>TRBJ1-1|NA|few|TRBV27
TGTGCCAGCAGTTGGGGGGCTACCAGGATGAACACTGAAGCTTTCTTT
CASSWGATRMNTEAFF
>TRBJ2-1|NA|once|TRBV27
TGTGCCAGCAGTTTATCGGCTAGCAGTGACAATGAGCAGTTCTTC
CASSLSASSDNEQFF
>TRBJ2-1|NA|NA|TRBV6-2/TRBV6-3
TGTGCCAGCAGTTACTTGGGACACGCCTACAATGAGCAGTTCTTC
CASSYLGHAYNEQFF
>TRBJ1-6|TRBD1|NA|TRBV5-1
TGCGCCAGCAGTCAGGGGACAGGGCAATCACCCCTCCACTTT
CASSQGTGQSPLHF
>TRBJ1-5|TRBD1|NA|TRBV3-1
TGTGCCAGCAGCCAAGATCTTGGAGGGGGCTCTCAGCCCCAGCATTTT
CASSQDLGGGSQPQHF
>TRBJ2-1|TRBD1|few|TRBV25-1
TGTGCCAGCAGTGGTCTCCTGGACAGGAGCTCCTACAATGAGCAGTTCTTC
CASSGLLDRSSYNEQFF
>TRBJ2-1|TRBD2|NA|TRBV11-2
TGTGCCAGCAGCTTAGAAGCGGGGGGGCTCAATGAGCAGTTCTTC
CASSLEAGGLNEQFF
>TRBJ1-5|NA|NA|TRBV20-1
TGCAGTGCTAGTATTAACCATGATCAGCCCCAGCATTTT
CSASINHDQPQHF
>TRBJ2-7|NA|NA|TRBV10-3
TGTGCCATCAGTGAGGGCAGGGGGGGCGAGCAGTACTTC
CAISEGRGGEQYF
>TRBJ1-1|TRBD1|NA|TRBV7-2
TGTGCCAGCAGCGTAGGGGGCGGGGTCACTGAAGCTTTCTTT
CASSVGGGVTEAFF
>TRBJ2-7|NA|few|TRBV20-1
TGCAGTGCTAGAGTCCGGGTCGAGCAGTACTTC
CSARVRVEQYF
>TRBJ2-1|NA|few|TRBV6-2/TRBV6-3
TGTGCCAGCAGGTTTCCGGGGGTCTACAATGAGCAGTTCTTC
CASRFPGVYNEQFF
>TRBJ2-2|NA|NA|TRBV4-1
TGCGCCAGCAGCCAAGCCCAGACAGTGAACACCGGGGAGCTGTTTTTT
CASSQAQTVNTGELFF
>TRBJ2-7|TRBD2|few|TRBV20-1
TGCAGTGCTAGACCCCCGACTAGCGGGGGTTTCGAGCAGTACTTC
CSARPPTSGGFEQYF
>TRBJ1-1|NA|NA|TRBV7-8
TGTGCCAGCAGCTTAGGATACCCGAACACTGAAGCTTTCTTT
CASSLGYPNTEAFF
>TRBJ2-3|NA|NA|TRBV4-2
TGTGCCAGCCAAGCGCTCAGCACAGATACGCAGTATTTT
CASQALSTDTQYF
>TRBJ2-5|NA|NA|TRBV5-1
TGCGCCAGCAGCCCCCCCGGGTACGAAGAGACCCAGTACTTC
CASSPPGYEETQYF
>TRBJ2-7|NA|NA|TRBV15
TGTGCCACCAGCGCACATCAGGGGATGCTCTACGAGCAGTACTTC
CATSAHQGMLYEQYF
>TRBJ1-2|NA|NA|TRBV6-2/TRBV6-3
TGTGCCAGCAGCCGAGCGGGGTACGGCTACACCTTC
CASSRAGYGYTF
>TRBJ2-2|TRBD1|NA|TRBV7-2
TGTGCCAGCAGCTCTGGACAGGGGTTTTCGAACACCGGGGAGCTGTTTTTT
CASSSGQGFSNTGELFF
>TRBJ2-1|NA|NA|TRBV6-5
TGTGCCAGCAGTTCCCCCGGGGGAGTTAATGAGCAGTTCTTC
CASSSPGGVNEQFF
>TRBJ2-6|NA|few|TRBV5-1
TGCGCCAGCAGCGCGGGACACCGCTCTGGGGCCAACGTCCTGACTTTC
CASSAGHRSGANVLTF
>TRBJ2-1|NA|many|TRBV28
TGTGCCAGCAGCCCCCCTAGGCGCGGAGTCAATGAGCAGTTCTTC
CASSPPRRGVNEQFF
>TRBJ1-1|NA|NA|TRBV29-1
TGCAGCGTGCGGGAGGACGTAGAAGCTTTCTTT
CSVREDVEAFF
>TRBJ2-2|NA|NA|TRBV20-1
TGCAGTGCTAGAAGTTCTGTACCGAACACCGGGGAGCTGTTTTTT
CSARSSVPNTGELFF
>TRBJ2-5|TRBD1|NA|TRBV4-3
TGCGCCAGCAGCCAAGCGGGACAGGGCGGGGAGACCCAGTACTTC
CASSQAGQGGETQYF
>TRBJ1-1|NA|many|TRBV5-5
TGTGCCAGCAGCTTGGAGGCCAGGGACACTGAAGCTTTCTTT
CASSLEARDTEAFF
>TRBJ1-1|TRBD1|many|TRBV20-1
TGCAGTGGAGTGCCAGGGGGCTTGGGAGCTTTCTTT
CSGVPGGLGAFF
>TRBJ1-1|NA|few|TRBV20-1
TGCAGTGCCTTATTTGGGCAGGGAACTGAAGCTTTCTTT
CSALFGQGTEAFF
>TRBJ2-7|NA|NA|TRBV4-2
TGTGCCAGCAGCCAAGACCGACACGGCTCCTACGAGCAGTACTTC
CASSQDRHGSYEQYF
>TRBJ2-1|TRBD1|few|TRBV4-3
TGCGCCAGCAGCCAAGATGCCCAGGGGGTTAGGAATGAGCAGTTCTTC
CASSQDAQGVRNEQFF
>TRBJ2-1|NA|few|TRBV4-2
TGTGCCAGCAGCCAAGATTGGGACGGGCGTTACAATGAGCAGTTCTTC
CASSQDWDGRYNEQFF
>TRBJ2-1|NA|few|TRBV11-1
TGTGCCAGCAGCTTGGACCCCGGATTCAGGAATGAGCAGTTCTTC
CASSLDPGFRNEQFF
>TRBJ2-1|TRBD2|NA|TRBV20-1
TGCAGTGCTAGTAGCGGGGGGTGGCGCAATGAGCAGTTCTTC
CSASSGGWRNEQFF
>TRBJ2-7|NA|NA|TRBV29-1
TGCAGCGTTGCCGGAACCTACGAGCAGTACTTC
CSVAGTYEQYF
>TRBJ2-7|NA|NA|TRBV20-1
TGCAGTGCTACGGGGGTATACGAGCAGTACTTC
CSATGVYEQYF
>TRBJ2-1|NA|NA|TRBV3-1
TGTGCCAGCAGTTTACGAGGGGGGAGGGCCTACAATGAGCAGTTCTTC
CASSLRGGRAYNEQFF
>TRBJ1-4|TRBD1|NA|TRBV7-9
TGTGCCAGCAGCTTAGCGGCGACAGGGACTGAAAAACTGTTTTTT
CASSLAATGTEKLFF
>TRBJ2-7|NA|NA|TRBV7-9
TGTGCCAGCAGCTTACTCGCCGACAGATTCTACGAGCAGTACTTC
CASSLLADRFYEQYF
>TRBJ1-1|TRBD1|NA|TRBV6-5
TGTGCCAGCAGTTACCCCCCCCAGGGGGCAATGAACACTGAAGCTTTCTTT
CASSYPPQGAMNTEAFF
>TRBJ2-1|TRBD2|few|TRBV5-1
TGCGCCAGCAGCTTGGCTCCTAGCGGGAGCGCCAATGAGCAGTTCTTC
CASSLAPSGSANEQFF
>TRBJ2-1|TRBD2|NA|TRBV4-1
TGCGCCAGCAGCCAAGGGCTAGCGGGCGATCGGAATGAGCAGTTCTTC
CASSQGLAGDRNEQFF
>TRBJ2-3|NA|few|TRBV7-8
TGTGCCAGCAGCAAAGGACAGTATACAGATACGCAGTATTTT
CASSKGQYTDTQYF
>TRBJ2-3|TRBD2|NA|TRBV7-2
TGTGCCAGCAGCATTAGTGGGCGGGAGAATACGCAGTATTTT
CASSISGRENTQYF
>TRBJ2-2|NA|NA|TRBV12-3/TRBV12-4
TGTGCCAGCAGGTTAGAGGCGGTTGCCGGGGAGCTGTTTTTT
CASRLEAVAGELFF
>TRBJ2-5|TRBD2|NA|TRBV18
TGTGCCAGCTCACCAACCGCGGGAGTGCTGGAGACCCAGTACTTC
CASSPTAGVLETQYF
>TRBJ1-2|NA|NA|TRBV20-1
TGCAGTGCTAGAGATCTTTCCTATGGCTACACCTTC
CSARDLSYGYTF
>TRBJ2-5|NA|NA|TRBV20-1
TGCAGTGCTAGAGTGGGGCGCGAGACCCAGTACTTC
CSARVGRETQYF
>TRBJ2-7|TRBD2|NA|TRBV20-1
TGCAGTGCGGGGACTAGCGTTCGCGGCGAGCAGTACTTC
CSAGTSVRGEQYF
>TRBJ2-7|NA|few|TRBV6-2/TRBV6-3
TGTGCCAGCAGTTATCGGTGGGGGAGGCGCGAGCAGTACTTC
CASSYRWGRREQYF
>TRBJ2-3|NA|NA|TRBV11-2
TGTGCCAGCACCCAATCCGGCCCAGATACGCAGTATTTT
CASTQSGPDTQYF
>TRBJ1-2|TRBD1|NA|TRBV20-1
TGCAGTGCTAGAGATCGTGGGGGACAGCGGGTTTCTTTCTATGGCTACACCTTC
CSARDRGGQRVSFYGYTF
>TRBJ2-2|NA|NA|TRBV4-2
TGTGCGACGAGTTGGTTGAACACCGGGGAGCTGTTTTTT
CATSWLNTGELFF
>TRBJ2-6|NA|NA|TRBV12-3/TRBV12-4
TGTGCCAGCAGTACCACAACAGGGCCCGGGGCCAACGTCCTGACTTTC
CASSTTTGPGANVLTF
>TRBJ2-7|NA|NA|TRBV30
TGTGCCTGGAGCGCGAATGACTACGAGCAGTACTTC
CAWSANDYEQYF
>TRBJ2-5|TRBD1|NA|TRBV25-1
TGTGCCAGCAGTTACCCGACAGGGGCGAGGGAGACCCAGTACTTC
CASSYPTGARETQYF
>TRBJ2-1|TRBD1|many|TRBV14
TGTGCCAGCAGCCACCTCCTAGGACAGGGGGGCGATGAGCAGTTCTTC
CASSHLLGQGGDEQFF
>TRBJ1-2|NA|NA|TRBV6-5
TGTGCCAGCAGTGGGGCGGGGGGTGGCTACACCTTC
CASSGAGGGYTF
>TRBJ2-2|TRBD1|few|TRBV10-3
TGTGCCATCATGGGGGACAGGGCCAACACCGGGGAGCTGTTTTTT
CAIMGDRANTGELFF